The 25 T cell receptor beta chains listed next were all sequenced from one sample in a study of blood T cells in healthy people across ages. A J-beta primer mix and a sample-barcoded 5' primer were used in a second PCR of roughly 7 to 12 cycles. Using its own MiXCR run on the 5' RACE reads, TCRdb lists one record per CDR3 protein. The repertoire holds about a million distinct CDR3 sequences, about 51% seen once, with about 20% in the top ten. The sequencing sample was made of blood. These receptors were collected from a woman aged 60 to 75 in good health.

DNA for the CDR3: TGCAGTGCTAGGAAAGGACAGACCTACAATGAGCAGTTCTTC. Encoded protein: CSARKGQTYNEQFF. The V and J genes are TRBV20-1 and TRBJ2-1; tentative D call: TRBD1 (6 bases). Between the trimmed V and J ends, which lost 3 bases and 2 bases, there was a span of 11 bases. Germline lookup yields CDR1 DFQATT and CDR2 SNEGSKA (reference sequence). This CDR3 has 14 amino acids.

To note about this clonotype: The junction departs from germline at one end; a sequencing error may be responsible. V and J are TRBV28 and TRBJ2-7, with 8 bases lining up with TRBD2. The germline gives CDR1 MDHEN, CDR2 SYDVKM. The CDR3 is made up of 15 amino acids. The CDR3 DNA sequence: TGCGCCAGCAGCCCCCCGGGACTAGGGACCTACGAGCAGTACTTC. This sequence encodes CASSPPGLGTYEQYF.

The V call is TRBV27, the J call TRBJ2-1; D is unclear. The ends were cut back, 6 bases at V and 11 bases at J, with 17 bases in the middle. The germline CDR1 and CDR2 sequences are MNHEY and SMNVEV (reference sequence). The CDR3 is made up of 13 amino acids. This CDR3 is CASSLIPRNKQFF. CDR3 DNA sequence: TGTGCCAGCAGCCTTATTCCCCGAAATAAGCAGTTCTTC.

V usage is TRBV10-3 and J usage is TRBJ2-4; the D is unclear. From germline, CDR1 is ENHRY and CDR2 SYGVKD. The CDR3 runs 12 residues. Trimming removed 1 base from V and 13 bases from J, with 11 bases in between. The CDR3 nucleotides are TGTGCCATCAGTGAGTTGAACTACGGGCAGTACTTC. Translated, it gives CAISELNYGQYF.

Points on this clonotype: This sequence may be a read error, since a much larger clone differs from it by one base. The chain combines TRBV6-2 or TRBV6-3 with TRBJ2-7; D perhaps matches TRBD2 (6 bases). In germline, CDR1 is MNHEY, CDR2 SVGEGT. The CDR3 is 13 residues long. The V and J ends lost 8 bases and 2 bases respectively, with 13 bases between them. The chain's CDR3 is CASGVSGTYEQYF. The CDR3 nucleotides read TGTGCCAGCGGGGTTAGCGGAACCTACGAGCAGTACTTC.

This clonotype has just a few counts. The chain has TRBV18 and TRBJ2-1, with TRBD2 matching over 14 bases. In germline, CDR1 is KGHSH, CDR2 LQKENI. Trimming took 3 bases from V and 1 from J; bases not matched to a gene: 2. The CDR3 runs 17 residues. The CDR3 DNA sequence: TGTGCCAGCTCACCCAGACTAGCGGGAGGGTCCTACAATGAGCAGTTCTTC. This gives the protein CASSPRLAGGSYNEQFF. The entire variable domain, with the rest obtained from reference TRBV18 and TRBJ2-1, is as follows: NAGVMQNPRHLVRRRGQEARLRCSPMKGHSHVYWYRQLPEEGLKFMVYLQKENIIDESGMPKERFSAEFPKEGPSILRIQQVVRGDSAAYFCASSPRLAGGSYNEQFFGPGTRLTVL.

This clonotype was counted between two and nine times. The chain couples TRBV20-1 to TRBJ2-1; D is unresolved. Germline V gene data show CDR1 as DFQATT and CDR2 as SNEGSKA (reference sequence). Trimming shortened V by 4 bases and J by 8 bases, and 15 bases separated the two germline ends. This CDR3 contains 13 residues. The CDR3 is CSATIGFKYEQFF. The CDR3 DNA is TGCAGTGCTACTATCGGTTTTAAATATGAGCAGTTCTTC.

This clonotype turned up a few times. V is TRBV5-8 and J is TRBJ1-2; D not certain. Germline V gene lookup returns CDR1 SGHTS and CDR2 YDEGEE. The CDR3 has 14 residues. Deletions cut 6 bases from V and 0 bases from J, with 12 bases between. The CDR3 reads CASIEPRANYGYTF. In DNA, the CDR3 is TGTGCCAGCATCGAACCTAGGGCTAACTATGGCTACACCTTC.

For this clonotype: This may be a read error, as it is one base from a much larger clone. This chain uses TRBV4-2 with TRBJ1-2, with D unresolved. Germline lookup yields CDR1 LGHNA and CDR2 YNFKEQ. This CDR3 region has 14 residues. CDR3 protein: CASCQEDVQNGYTF. The CDR3 DNA reads as TGTGCCAGCTGCCAAGAGGATGTACAGAATGGCTACACCTTC.

This clonotype was recorded a few times. V is TRBV7-2 and J is TRBJ1-6, with TRBD1 identical over 9 bases. The CDR3 contains 16 residues. Germline trimming cut 5 bases from V and 10 bases from J; bases unmatched to any gene: 12. The germline V gene encodes CDR1 SGHTA and CDR2 FQGNSA. CDR3 protein: CASSVSGTGRRSPLHF. The CDR3 DNA reads TGTGCCAGCAGCGTATCCGGGACAGGGCGTCGGTCACCCCTCCACTTT.

In its sample, this clonotype was seen a few times. V and J are TRBV28 and TRBJ2-5; D gene ambiguous. Trimming stripped 1 base from V and 2 bases from J, with 8 bases between. The CDR3 runs 14 residues. CDR1 is MDHEN, CDR2 SYDVKM, per germline. This CDR3 is CASSLFVGQETQYF. Here the CDR3 DNA reads TGTGCCAGCAGTTTATTCGTCGGACAAGAGACCCAGTACTTC.

This clonotype has more than one count but fewer than ten. The chain employs TRBV20-1 and TRBJ2-1; 11 bases fit TRBD2. Germline V gene data show CDR1 as DFQATT and CDR2 as SNEGSKA (reference sequence). V lost 5 bases and J lost 7; bases outside the gene matches: 10. This CDR3 comprises 15 residues. The CDR3 loop reads CSAHILAGVVNEQFF. DNA of the CDR3: TGCAGTGCTCACATACTAGCGGGAGTAGTTAATGAGCAGTTCTTC.

The sample holds a few counts of this clonotype. CDR3 DNA sequence: TGTGCCAGCAGGGCCCCGGGAGCGACGGGCAATGAGCAGTTCTTC. This translates into CASRAPGATGNEQFF. The chain joins TRBV6-2 or TRBV6-3 to TRBJ2-1; the D gene is possibly TRBD2 (6 bases). The CDR3 is made up of 15 amino acids. The germline gives CDR1 MNHEY, CDR2 SVGEGT. Trimming removed 6 bases at V and 6 bases at J, with 18 bases between.

CDR3 sequence (DNA): TGTGCCAGCAGTGAATCATCGGTTCTGTCAGAGACCCAGTTCTTC. It translates to CASSESSVLSETQFF. The chain carries TRBV6-1 and TRBJ2-1; D call uncertain. From germline, CDR1 is MNHNS and CDR2 SASEGT. The V and J ends lost 2 bases and 13 bases respectively, with 21 bases between them. This CDR3 has 15 amino acids.

This clonotype was recorded many times. The V and J genes are TRBV7-2 and TRBJ1-2, with D unresolved. Germline CDR1 and CDR2: SGHTA and FQGNSA. The CDR3 spans 11 residues. Trimming left V 4 bases short and J 10 bases short, with 10 bases between. CDR3 sequence (DNA): TGTGCCAGCAGCTCCCGATACGTCTACACCTTC. Its protein is CASSSRYVYTF. Full variable domain (outside the CDR3, taken from reference TRBV7-2 and TRBJ1-2): GAGVSQSPSNKVTEKGKDVELRCDPISGHTALYWYRQSLGQGLEFLIYFQGNSAPDKSGLPSDRFSAERTGGSVSTLTIQRTQQEDSAVYLCASSSRYVYTFGSGTRLTVV.

The chain joins TRBV2 to TRBJ1-2; D is perhaps TRBD1 (5 bases). Germline V CDR1 and CDR2: SNHLY, FYNNEI. Trimming took 4 bases from V and 7 from J, leaving 16 bases between them. CDR3 length equals 14 residues. The CDR3 nucleotides are TGTGCCAGCAGTGGAGGAGGGGTCCCGGGTGGCTACACCTTC. This codes for CASSGGGVPGGYTF.

In the case of this clonotype: The junction does not match germline at one end; this may be a read error. The J gene is TRBJ2-7, the V gene TRBV3-1; tentatively, D is TRBD2 (6 bases). This CDR3 has 14 residues. CDR1 and CDR2 from the germline V gene are LGHDT and YNNKEL (reference sequence). The CDR3 loop reads CAGSQDWGRYEQYF. The CDR3 DNA reads TGTGCCGGCAGCCAAGATTGGGGGAGGTACGAGCAGTACTTC.

There are a few counts of this clonotype. The chain carries TRBV28 and TRBJ1-2, with TRBD1 identical over 7 bases. CDR1 is MDHEN and CDR2 is SYDVKM in the germline V gene. J gave up 2 bases and V 7 bases, and 7 bases lay outside the gene matches. CDR3 length: 14 amino acids. For the CDR3, the DNA is TGTGCCAGCACTCCGACAGGGCTAAACTATGGCTACACCTTC. Translating gives CASTPTGLNYGYTF.

This chain links TRBV7-8 with TRBJ2-3; D possibly corresponds to TRBD1 (5 bases). CDR3 length: 18 residues. V was pared by 1 base and J by 5 bases, with 22 bases between. Germline V lookup: CDR1 SGHVS, CDR2 FQNEAQ. CDR3 sequence (DNA): TGTGCCAGCAGCTTAGGTTTGGCAGGGCTGAGATGGTTAGATACGCAGTATTTT. As protein: CASSLGLAGLRWLDTQYF.

This clonotype was detected only a few times. The CDR3 nucleotides are TGTGCCAGCAGCTTAGCGGGAGCCCCCGGGGATACGCAGTATTTT. It is translated as CASSLAGAPGDTQYF. The chain combines TRBV3-1 with TRBJ2-3, with 9 bases lining up with TRBD2. Per germline, CDR1 LGHDT and CDR2 YNNKEL (reference sequence). J was trimmed by 6 bases and V by 5 bases; bases with no gene match: 9. The CDR3 is made up of 15 amino acids.

The chain has TRBV6-4 and TRBJ2-1; D possibly corresponds to TRBD1 (6 bases). The DNA end is a closer match to TRBJ2-7, so the J assignment may be wrong. Germline assignment: CDR1 MRHNA and CDR2 SNTAGT. CDR3 length equals 14 residues. The CDR3 sequence is CASNHRARYNEQYF. CDR3 nucleotide sequence: TGTGCCAGCAACCACAGGGCGAGGTACAATGAGCAGTACTTC.

At least ten counts were recorded for this clonotype. The CDR3 reads CASSPRTGKETQYF. In DNA, the CDR3 is TGTGCCAGCAGTCCTCGGACAGGAAAAGAGACCCAGTACTTC. V and J are TRBV12-3 or TRBV12-4 and TRBJ2-5, with 7 bases that match TRBD1. This CDR3 is built from 14 residues. The junction had 6 bases not matched to a gene; V was cut back by 5 bases and J by 3 bases.

A few counts support this clonotype. V usage is TRBV9 and J usage is TRBJ1-6; 9 nucleotides line up with TRBD1. Per the germline V gene, CDR1 is SGDLS and CDR2 is YYNGEE. The CDR3 has 18 amino acids. J lost 7 bases, V lost 3 bases, and 14 bases had no gene match. The CDR3 DNA reads TGTGCCAGCAGCGCGTATCCTCGACAGGGGGTTCGGAATTCACCCCTCCACTTT. This codes for CASSAYPRQGVRNSPLHF.

The chain couples TRBV10-3 to TRBJ2-7; a possible D gene is TRBD1 (5 bases). V lost 0 bases, J lost 3 bases, and 15 bases lay in between. Germline CDR1 ENHRY, CDR2 SYGVKD. The CDR3 totals 16 residues. CDR3 DNA: TGTGCCATCAGTGAGTCTGACAGACCCCCTCTCTACGAGCAGTACTTC. Translating gives CAISESDRPPLYEQYF.

This rearrangement joins TRBV2 to TRBJ2-3; 8 positions agree with TRBD2. CDR1 is SNHLY, CDR2 FYNNEI, per germline. The CDR3 length is 18 residues. Trimming at V came to 4 bases and at J to 0 bases, leaving 12 bases not matched to a gene. The CDR3 is CASSVSWSGSRSTDTQYF. For the CDR3, the DNA is TGTGCCAGCAGTGTGAGTTGGAGCGGGAGTAGGAGCACAGATACGCAGTATTTT.